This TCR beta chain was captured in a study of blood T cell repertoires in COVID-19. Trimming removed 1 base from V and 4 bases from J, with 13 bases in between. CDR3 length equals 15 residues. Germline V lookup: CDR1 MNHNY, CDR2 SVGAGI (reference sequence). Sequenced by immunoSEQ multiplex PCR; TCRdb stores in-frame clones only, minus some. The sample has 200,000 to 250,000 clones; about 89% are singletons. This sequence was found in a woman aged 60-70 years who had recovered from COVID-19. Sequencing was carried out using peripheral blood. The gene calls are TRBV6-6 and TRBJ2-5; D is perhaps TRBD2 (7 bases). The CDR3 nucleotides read TGTGCCAGCAGTTACTTAGGGGGGGCCGGAGAGACCCAGTACTTC. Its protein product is CASSYLGGAGETQYF.